These 5 T cell receptor beta chains came from one sample sequenced in a study of T cells in women clearing cervical HPV infection. Profiled with immunoSEQ multiplex PCR; TCRdb holds only in-frame clones, not every one. The table lists approximately 34,000 clones. The source material was blood buffy coat. The receptor set was obtained from a woman aged 18 to 69 with a cervical HPV16 infection that either progressed to CIN3+ or cleared (not recorded which).

Comment on this clone: Coverage ceases 3 residues before the CDR3 finishes, and the germline J gene fills in the end. The J gene is TRBJ2-1, the V gene TRBV5-1; D remains unclear. CDR3 length equals 15 residues. V lost 4 bases and J 8 bases, leaving 19 bases between the germline ends. Germline lookup yields CDR1 SGHRS and CDR2 YFSETQ. The CDR3 spells CASSPNGLPGDEQFF. The CDR3 bases that were read are TGCGCCAGCAGCCCAAATGGGCTCCCAGGCGATGAG.

A note on this clone: The read ends 3 residues shy of where the CDR3 ends; the end is completed using the germline J gene. V usage is TRBV5-1 and J usage is TRBJ2-2; D gene unclear. Germline V gene data show CDR1 as SGHRS and CDR2 as YFSETQ. The CDR3 consists of 14 residues. Deletions cut 0 bases from V and 5 bases from J, with 8 bases between. The covered CDR3 bases are TGCGCCAGCAGCTTGGGGCAGAGTACCGGGGAG. The encoded protein is CASSLGQSTGE. The full CDR3 is CASSLGQSTGELFF.

As regards this clone: The CDR3 is cut off 3 residues early in the read; its end comes from the germline J gene. The V call is TRBV19, the J call TRBJ2-4, with 7 positions matching TRBD1. CDR1 is LNHDA and CDR2 is SQIVND in the germline V gene (reference sequence). The CDR3 length is 13 residues. CDR3 DNA, as far as it was read: TGTGCCAGTGCGCCAGGGGGAAGCTATGGT. Amino acid sequence: CASAPGGSYG. The entire CDR3 protein reads CASAPGGSYGQYF.

CDR3 DNA, as far as it was read: TGTGCCAGTCCGACAGGGGAGGTTTCTCGAAATTCACCC. Encoded protein: CASPTGEVSRNSP. The entire CDR3 is CASPTGEVSRNSPLHF. The rearrangement uses TRBV19 and TRBJ1-6; TRBD1 matches at 8 bases. The sequenced fragment ends 3 residues before the CDR3 boundary, so the rest is inferred from the germline J gene. The J segment lost 7 bases and the V segment lost 8 bases, leaving 13 bases of the junction unmatched. Germline V lookup: CDR1 LNHDA, CDR2 SQIVND (reference sequence). This CDR3 comprises 16 residues.

On this clone itself: The read falls 3 residues short of the CDR3 end, and the missing part is taken from the germline J gene. This chain connects TRBV5-1 to TRBJ2-1, with 12 bases that match TRBD1. The V gene end was trimmed by 5 bases and the J gene end by 9 bases; junction bases not matched to a gene: 9. The CDR3 totals 15 residues. Per germline, CDR1 SGHRS and CDR2 YFSETQ. CDR3 DNA, as far as it was read: TGCGCCAGCAGTCCCGGGACAGGGGGCTTGGGTGAG. Protein: CASSPGTGGLGE. The entire CDR3 is CASSPGTGGLGEQFF.